Listed below are T cell receptor beta chains from one sample, sequenced in a study of blood T cell repertoires in COVID-19. Clones were sequenced by immunoSEQ multiplex PCR, and TCRdb holds only the in-frame ones, with some missing. The sample consists of about 250,000 clones, around four fifths of them appearing once. The sample taken for sequencing was PBMCs or T cells enriched from blood (not recorded which). These receptors all come from a woman aged 35 to 49 who had been exposed to COVID-19. CDR3s include the opening cysteine and the closing phenylalanine or tryptophan. Fields, in order: J gene, clone size, V gene, D gene, CDR3 protein, CDR3 DNA. The D gene is left open where the match is weak. Some rows have no size entry. The others give once, few or many, or a class for an expanded clone.

>TRBJ2-7|-|TRBV18|TRBD1
CASSPRQGGNNEQYF
TGTGCCAGCTCACCAAGACAGGGGGGGAACAACGAGCAGTACTTC
>TRBJ1-2|-|TRBV4-1|-
CASSQGYAPGGGTF
TGCGCCAGCAGCCAAGGCTACGCGCCGGGTGGGGGGACCTTC
>TRBJ2-7|-|TRBV3-1/TRBV3-2|TRBD1
CASSPHRDRAAEQYF
TGTGCCAGCAGCCCACACCGGGACAGGGCGGCCGAGCAGTACTTC
>TRBJ2-1|-|TRBV11-1|-
CASSLNDRGEQFF
TGTGCCAGCAGCTTAAATGATCGCGGTGAGCAGTTCTTC
>TRBJ1-5|-|TRBV5-4|TRBD1
CASSLGQGAQHF
TGTGCCAGCAGCTTAGGGCAGGGGGCCCAGCATTTT
>TRBJ2-2|-|TRBV27|-
CASSLDNLNTGELFF
TGTGCCAGCAGTTTAGACAACCTGAACACCGGGGAGCTGTTTTTT
>TRBJ1-2|-|TRBV29-1|TRBD1
CSGGTANGYTF
TGCAGCGGCGGGACAGCAAATGGCTACACCTTC
>TRBJ1-2|-|TRBV18|-
CASSPNRESYYGYTF
TGTGCCAGCTCACCGAACAGGGAGTCTTACTATGGCTACACCTTC
>TRBJ2-7|-|TRBV6-1|-
CASSPGTRTYEQYF
TGTGCCAGCAGCCCCGGGACTCGAACCTACGAGCAGTACTTC
>TRBJ1-1|-|TRBV29-1|TRBD1
CSAVDRVRGTEAFF
TGCAGCGCCGTCGACAGGGTTCGAGGCACTGAAGCTTTCTTT
>TRBJ1-1|once|TRBV21-1|-
CASSKEGPRPPNTEAFF
TGTGCCAGCAGTAAAGAGGGGCCCAGGCCTCCGAACACTGAAGCTTTCTTT
>TRBJ1-5|-|TRBV19|-
CASSSLFGVPDQPQHF
TGTGCCAGTAGTTCCTTGTTCGGGGTACCCGACCAGCCCCAGCATTTT
>TRBJ1-1|-|TRBV19|-
CASSIGVKGRSGGKNTEAFF
TGTGCCAGTAGTATAGGTGTAAAAGGTCGGAGCGGAGGAAAGAACACTGAAGCTTTCTTT
>TRBJ1-4|-|TRBV25-1|-
CASSEGAWGRDEKLFF
TGTGCCAGCAGTGAAGGGGCCTGGGGTCGGGATGAAAAACTGTTTTTT
>TRBJ1-1|-|TRBV18|-
CASSPIGQRGNTEAFF
TGTGCCAGCTCACCTATAGGACAGCGCGGGAACACTGAAGCTTTCTTT
>TRBJ2-7|few|TRBV6-5|TRBD1
CASRSRRGPGEQYF
TGTGCCAGCCGTAGTCGAAGGGGGCCGGGTGAGCAGTACTTC
>TRBJ2-2|-|TRBV18|TRBD1
CASLSTGWFTGELFF
TGTGCCAGCTTATCGACAGGGTGGTTCACCGGGGAGCTGTTTTTT
>TRBJ1-2|-|TRBV19|TRBD1
CASSTDSGQGALGYTF
TGTGCCAGTAGTACCGACTCGGGACAGGGGGCGCTTGGCTACACCTTC
>TRBJ2-3|-|TRBV23-1|TRBD2
CASPLLAGSTDTQYF
TGCGCCAGTCCTTTACTAGCGGGGTCCACAGATACGCAGTATTTT
>TRBJ1-2|-|TRBV5-6|-
CASSPDRVRGYGYTF
TGTGCCAGCAGCCCGGACCGCGTTAGGGGCTATGGCTACACCTTC
>TRBJ2-7|once|TRBV28|-
CASSLVGGAYEQYF
TGTGCCAGCAGTTTAGTCGGGGGAGCCTACGAGCAGTACTTC
>TRBJ1-2|-|TRBV10-3|TRBD1
CAIRTGEKDRYGYTF
TGTGCCATCAGGACAGGGGAAAAGGATCGCTATGGCTACACCTTC
>TRBJ2-7|-|TRBV20-1|TRBD1
CSASGTGEGEQYF
TGCAGTGCTAGTGGGACAGGGGAGGGGGAGCAGTACTTC
>TRBJ1-4|-|TRBV5-4|TRBD1
CASSLYPGTDNEKLFF
TGTGCCAGCAGCTTGTATCCAGGGACAGATAATGAAAAACTGTTTTTT
>TRBJ2-1|-|TRBV7-9|TRBD2
CASSPRRGLAGNSYNEQFF
TGTGCCAGCAGCCCCCGGAGGGGACTAGCGGGTAATTCCTACAATGAGCAGTTCTTC
>TRBJ2-1|-|TRBV5-6|TRBD2
CASSSHLSGARSYNEQFF
TGTGCCAGCAGCTCCCACCTTAGCGGGGCCCGCTCCTACAATGAGCAGTTCTTC
>TRBJ1-2|-|TRBV28|-
CASTREAGGNYGYTF
TGTGCCAGCACGCGGGAAGCAGGCGGCAACTATGGCTACACCTTC